Below are 16 T cell receptor beta chains sequenced from a single sample in a study of regulatory T cells in long-lasting Graves disease. Noted time point: persistent/refractory GD, antithyroid drugs over 5 years with positive TRAb. Researchers made the TCR library from RNA that was extracted from PBMCs. Investigators prepared the TCR beta libraries by applying iRepertoire HTBI primers and Arm-PCR of CDR3 regions. TCRdb reprocessed the multiplex PCR reads via MiXCR and lists one record per CDR3 protein. The sample yields around 450,000 distinct CDR3 sequences, about a fifth seen once. The source was peripheral blood mononuclear cells (PBMCs), collected when the disease was refractory, from a patient treated with antithyroid drugs. The source of these receptors is a female donor with Graves disease.

This clonotype was counted at least ten times. The chain is built from TRBV28 and TRBJ1-1; unclear D gene. V gave up 2 bases and J gave up 0 bases, with 7 bases separating them. The CDR3 has 14 amino acids. Looked up from germline, CDR1 is MDHEN and CDR2 is SYDVKM. CDR3: CASSLKGLNTEAFF. CDR3 DNA: TGTGCCAGCAGTTTAAAGGGCCTGAACACTGAAGCTTTCTTT. Together with reference TRBV28 and TRBJ1-1, the CDR3 gives the full variable domain: DVKVTQSSRYLVKRTGEKVFLECVQDMDHENMFWYRQDPGLGLRLIYFSYDVKMKEKGDIPEGYSVSREKKERFSLILESASTNQTSMYLCASSLKGLNTEAFFGQGTRLTVV.

This clonotype came up a few times. J is TRBJ1-5 and V is TRBV20-1; 9 bases agree with TRBD1. The germline V gene has CDR1 DFQATT and CDR2 SNEGSKA (reference sequence). V shed 5 bases and J 4 bases; nucleotides not matched to a gene: 6. CDR3 size: 14 residues. The CDR3 region has the DNA TGCAGTGCTTTTGGGGACAGGGAAAATCAGCCCCAGCATTTT. Its translation: CSAFGDRENQPQHF.

This clonotype showed up just a few times. The genes are TRBV3-1 and TRBJ2-7; no definite D call. Trimming cost V 0 bases and J 6 bases, with 3 bases left between them. The CDR3 runs to 11 residues. Germline CDR1 LGHDT, CDR2 YNNKEL (reference sequence). Here the CDR3 reads CASSQESEQYF. The CDR3 DNA is TGTGCCAGCAGCCAAGAGAGCGAGCAGTACTTC.

This clonotype was observed at least ten times. The chain recombines TRBV6-2 or TRBV6-3 with TRBJ1-5; 7 bases align to TRBD1. The V and J ends lost 6 bases and 5 bases, in that order; junction bases with no gene match: 4. The CDR3 covers 13 residues. Per germline, CDR1 MNHEY and CDR2 SVGEGT. The CDR3 bases are TGTGCCAGCAGAAGAGGGGGCTATCAGCCCCAGCATTTT. Its protein product is CASRRGGYQPQHF.

The V gene is TRBV6-2 or TRBV6-3, the J gene TRBJ2-7, with D perhaps TRBD1 or TRBD2 (6 bases each). V was trimmed by 10 bases and J by 2 bases, leaving 21 bases between them. CDR3 length: 15 residues. Germline V gives CDR1 MNHEY, CDR2 SVGEGT. The CDR3 here is CATRRGSSEPYEQYF. The CDR3 nucleotides read TGTGCCACCAGGAGGGGGTCTAGCGAACCCTACGAGCAGTACTTC.

In this sample, this clonotype turned up many times. The genes are TRBV6-1 and TRBJ1-2; D not resolved. Trimming removed 7 bases at V and 2 bases at J, with 5 bases between. CDR3 length: 11 residues. The germline V gene encodes CDR1 MNHNS and CDR2 SASEGT. The CDR3 loop reads CASKENYGYTF. CDR3 bases: TGTGCCAGCAAAGAGAACTATGGCTACACCTTC.

This clonotype showed up many times. Its ends do not fully match the called genes, so a read error is possible. V and J are TRBV5-5 and TRBJ1-4; D is undetermined. Germline CDR1 and CDR2: SGHKS and YYEKEE (reference sequence). The CDR3 runs to 14 residues. The CDR3 nucleotides are TGTGCCAGCAGCTTTGAAACCCTTAATGACAAACTGTTTTTT. It yields the protein CASSFETLNDKLFF.

The table lists this clonotype with many counts. V usage is TRBV6-1 and J usage is TRBJ1-2, with D perhaps matching TRBD1 (6 bases). CDR3 length equals 20 residues. Trimming pared 6 bases from V and 3 bases from J, leaving 32 bases between. Looked up from germline, CDR1 is MNHNS and CDR2 is SASEGT. The CDR3 coding sequence is TGTGCCAGCAGACGACAATCTTTTCCGGACAGACCCAGAACTGACTATGGCTACACCTTC. This translates into CASRRQSFPDRPRTDYGYTF.

This clonotype was detected many times. This CDR3 is CASSRRENYEQYF. In DNA, the CDR3 is TGTGCCAGCAGCAGACGGGAGAACTACGAGCAGTACTTC. The V gene is TRBV12-3 or TRBV12-4, the J gene TRBJ2-7, with TRBD2 as a possible D gene (6 bases). The CDR3 covers 13 residues. V was clipped by 6 bases and J by 3 bases, with 12 bases between them.

At least ten counts were recorded for this clonotype. The chain recombines TRBV29-1 with TRBJ1-6, with D uncertain. Trimming stripped 0 bases from V and 14 bases from J, with 14 bases between. This CDR3 has 13 residues. Germline V gene data show CDR1 as SQVTM and CDR2 as ANQGSEA. The CDR3 bases are TGCAGCGTTGAAGATCCATCAGGAATTACCCTCCACTTT. It specifies CSVEDPSGITLHF.

Many counts were recorded for this clonotype. The chain employs TRBV4-3 and TRBJ1-1; D gene unclear. The CDR3 is 14 residues long. V shed 4 bases and J shed 0 bases, with 9 bases lying between them. Germline V lookup: CDR1 LGHNA, CDR2 YSLEER. The CDR3 DNA is TGCGCCAGCAGCCGAGAGGGCATGAACACTGAAGCTTTCTTT. Protein sequence: CASSREGMNTEAFF.

The chain couples TRBV7-8 to TRBJ1-6, with TRBD1 matching over 8 bases. The CDR3 contains 17 residues. Unmatched junction bases numbered 9, after V lost 7 bases and J lost 1 base. Germline V gene lookup returns CDR1 SGHVS and CDR2 FQNEAQ. The CDR3 DNA follows: TGTGCCAGCACCCAGGGGGCTAGGAGATCCTATAATTCACCCCTCCACTTT. Protein sequence: CASTQGARRSYNSPLHF.

With respect to this clonotype: A much bigger clone sits one base away, suggesting this may be a read error. This sequence joins TRBV10-3 and TRBJ1-2, with a possible D match to TRBD1 (5 bases). In germline, CDR1 is ENHRY, CDR2 SYGVKD. This CDR3 has 16 amino acids. V lost 1 base and J lost 3, with 15 bases in between. The CDR3 reads CAISEYPRGSDYGYTF. In DNA, the CDR3 is TGTGCCATCAGTGAGTACCCCCGGGGGAGCGACTATGGCTACACCTTC.

This clonotype was observed many times. V is TRBV28 and J is TRBJ2-7; maybe TRBD2 (5 bases). V shed 5 bases and J shed 6 bases, with 17 bases lying between them. The CDR3 runs to 14 residues. CDR1 is MDHEN, CDR2 SYDVKM, per germline. CDR3 residues: CASSPPTRVGEQYF. CDR3 nucleotide sequence: TGTGCCAGCAGTCCTCCAACTAGGGTCGGCGAGCAGTACTTC.

J is TRBJ2-7 and V is TRBV30, with 9 bases that match TRBD1. The V segment lost 0 bases and the J segment 5 bases; nucleotides outside the gene matches: 8. The CDR3 contains 15 residues. Per the germline V gene, CDR1 is GTSNPN and CDR2 is SVGIG (reference sequence). The CDR3 region has the DNA TGTGCCTGGAGTGTACGTGGGACAGGGATCCACGAGCAGTACTTC. Its translation: CAWSVRGTGIHEQYF.

This clonotype was detected ten times or more. The chain has TRBV12-3 or TRBV12-4 and TRBJ1-6; D unclear. V lost 5 bases and J lost 9, with 14 bases in between. CDR3 length: 14 amino acids. CDR3: CASSAASRISPLHF. The CDR3 DNA is TGTGCCAGCAGTGCGGCCAGTCGGATTTCACCCCTCCACTTT.